Following are 5 T cell receptor beta chains from one sample sequenced in a study of blood T cell repertoires in COVID-19. The data were produced by immunoSEQ multiplex PCR, yet TCRdb's version contains in-frame clones alone and is incomplete. The sample contains around 69,000 clones, about 86% of which appear only once. The sample consisted of peripheral blood. The receptors were gathered from a man in his fifties or sixties with active COVID-19.

This rearrangement joins TRBV12-2 to TRBJ2-7; TRBD2, the D gene given by the table, was not confirmed from the DNA. TRBV12-2 is given as a pseudogene. This CDR3 contains 19 residues. The chain's CDR3 is CASRTLSLATSGSSHEQYV. The DNA for the CDR3 is TGTGCAAGTCGCACACTCTCTTTGGCTACTAGCGGGAGCAGCCACGAGCAGTACGTC.

The CDR3 nucleotides read TGTGCCACCAGTGATTTGCAGGGCCTTAATGAAAAACTGTTTTTT. Amino acids: CATSDLQGLNEKLFF. The genes are TRBV24-1 and TRBJ1-4, with TRBD1 as a possible D gene (5 bases). V gave up 0 bases and J gave up 4 bases, with 8 bases separating them. From germline, CDR1 is KGHDR and CDR2 SFDVKD. The CDR3 is 15 residues long.

This chain links TRBV4-1 with TRBJ1-5, with TRBD1 matching 10 bases. The germline gives CDR1 MGHRA, CDR2 YSYEKL. The CDR3 consists of 18 residues. Trimming cost V 5 bases and J 1 base; bases outside gene matches: 11. The CDR3 loop is CASSIGQGVLRSNQPQHF. Here the CDR3 DNA reads TGCGCCAGCAGCATCGGACAGGGGGTACTCAGGAGCAATCAGCCCCAGCATTTT.

The chain couples TRBV3-1 (or the pseudogene TRBV3-2) to TRBJ2-3; 10 bases agree with TRBD2. CDR3 length: 20 amino acids. With 0 bases clipped from V and 2 bases from J, the junction kept 14 bases outside the gene matches. Germline V gene lookup returns CDR1 LGHDT and CDR2 YNNKEL (reference sequence). CDR3 coding DNA: TGTGCCAGCAGCCAAGAAGATGATAGCGGGAGGCCTCTTCCCACAGATACGCAGTATTTT. Translation gives CASSQEDDSGRPLPTDTQYF.

The chain uses TRBV19 and TRBJ1-2; the D gene is possibly TRBD1 (5 bases). Per the germline V gene, CDR1 is LNHDA and CDR2 is SQIVND (reference sequence). The V end was cut by 4 bases, the J end by 0 bases, with 12 bases between. The CDR3 sequence is 15 residues long. The CDR3 nucleotides are TGTGCCAGTAGTACTGACAGTGCTACTAACTATGGCTACACCTTC. Translation: CASSTDSATNYGYTF.